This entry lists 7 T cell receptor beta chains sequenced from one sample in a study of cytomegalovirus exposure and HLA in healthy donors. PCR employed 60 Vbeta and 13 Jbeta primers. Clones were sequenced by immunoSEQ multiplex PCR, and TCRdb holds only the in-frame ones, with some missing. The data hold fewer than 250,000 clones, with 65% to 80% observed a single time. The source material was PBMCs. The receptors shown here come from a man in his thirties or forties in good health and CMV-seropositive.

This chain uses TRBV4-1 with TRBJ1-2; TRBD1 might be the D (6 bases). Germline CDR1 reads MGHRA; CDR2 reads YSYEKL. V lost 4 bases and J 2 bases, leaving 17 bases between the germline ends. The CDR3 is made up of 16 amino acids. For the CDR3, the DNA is TGCGCCAGCAGCCGACCCGGACAGAACGAAAACTATGGCTACACCTTC. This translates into CASSRPGQNENYGYTF.

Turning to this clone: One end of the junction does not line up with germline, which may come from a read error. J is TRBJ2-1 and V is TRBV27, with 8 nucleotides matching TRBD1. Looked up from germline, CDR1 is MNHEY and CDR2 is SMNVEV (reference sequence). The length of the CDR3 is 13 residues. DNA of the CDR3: TGTGCCAGCAGTACCTGGACAGGGAATGAACAGTTCTTC. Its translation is CASSTWTGNEQFF.

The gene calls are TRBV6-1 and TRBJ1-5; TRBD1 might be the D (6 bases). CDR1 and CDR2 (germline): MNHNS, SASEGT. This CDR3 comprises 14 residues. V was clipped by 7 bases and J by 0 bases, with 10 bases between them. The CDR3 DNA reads TGTGCCAGCACGTGGACAGATAGCAATCAGCCCCAGCATTTT. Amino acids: CASTWTDSNQPQHF.

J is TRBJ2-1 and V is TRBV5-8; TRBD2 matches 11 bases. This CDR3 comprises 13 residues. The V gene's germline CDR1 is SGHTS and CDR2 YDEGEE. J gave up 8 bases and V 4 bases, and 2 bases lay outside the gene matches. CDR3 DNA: TGTGCCAGCAGCATACTAGCGGGGGATGAGCAGTTCTTC. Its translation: CASSILAGDEQFF.

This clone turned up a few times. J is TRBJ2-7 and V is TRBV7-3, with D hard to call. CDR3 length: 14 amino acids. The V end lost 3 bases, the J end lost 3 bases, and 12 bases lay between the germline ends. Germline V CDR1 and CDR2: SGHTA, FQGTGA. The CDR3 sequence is CASSFNGGYYEQYF. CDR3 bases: TGTGCCAGCAGCTTTAATGGCGGTTACTACGAGCAGTACTTC.

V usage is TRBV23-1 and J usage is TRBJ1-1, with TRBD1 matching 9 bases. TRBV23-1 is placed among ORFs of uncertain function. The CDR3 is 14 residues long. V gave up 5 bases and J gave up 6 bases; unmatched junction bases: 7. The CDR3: CASSRDRVGAEAFF. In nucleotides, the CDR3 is TGCGCCAGCAGTAGGGACAGGGTGGGCGCTGAAGCTTTCTTT.

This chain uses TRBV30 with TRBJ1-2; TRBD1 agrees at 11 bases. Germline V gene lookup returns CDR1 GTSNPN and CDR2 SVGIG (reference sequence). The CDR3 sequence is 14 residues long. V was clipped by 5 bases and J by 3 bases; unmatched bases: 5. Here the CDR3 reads CAWSRTGGYYGYTF. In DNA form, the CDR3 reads TGTGCCTGGTCGCGGACAGGGGGCTACTATGGCTACACCTTC.